This T cell receptor beta chain was captured by sequencing in a study of T cells after yellow fever vaccination. TCRdb used MiXCR to reprocess the 5' RACE reads, holding one entry per CDR3 protein. The sample lists 620,000 or so distinct CDR3 sequences, less than 20% occurring once. Material: PBMCs, obtained about 5 days after the first yellow fever vaccination. The receptor comes from a young man who received the YFV17D yellow fever vaccine.

DNA of the CDR3: TGCAGCGTAGCCCTAAGAATCCAAGAGACCCAGTACTTC. This gives the protein CSVALRIQETQYF. The chain is built from TRBV29-1 and TRBJ2-5; D gene ambiguous. V was cut by 6 bases and J by 1 base, with 12 bases left in between. The CDR3 has 13 amino acids. Germline CDR1 reads SQVTM; CDR2 reads ANQGSEA.